The next 10 T cell receptor beta chains were all read from a single sample in a study of T cells in Graves' hyperthyroidism and ophthalmopathy. Using RNA transcripts as the source, TCR beta CDR3 regions were amplified. Primed by the HTBI set, a first-round RT-PCR was run on the TCR CDR3. TCRdb reprocessed the multiplex PCR reads via MiXCR and lists one record per CDR3 protein. The sample lists more than 450,000 distinct CDR3 sequences; 12% to 15% were seen once. Sequencing input: blood. These receptors came from a woman aged 40 to 49 with Graves' hyperthyroidism.

V usage is TRBV28 and J usage is TRBJ2-1; D remains unclear. The CDR3 consists of 13 residues. Trimming shortened V by 2 bases and J by 9 bases, and 11 bases separated the two germline ends. Germline-derived CDR1 and CDR2 are MDHEN and SYDVKM. CDR3 nucleotide sequence: TGTGCCAGCAGTTTAGCCTCTAGTATTGAGCAGTTCTTC. Translation gives CASSLASSIEQFF.

This clonotype occurred many times. This chain uses TRBV5-1 with TRBJ2-1, with D perhaps matching TRBD2 (6 bases). Germline loops: CDR1 SGHRS, CDR2 YFSETQ. The germline V and J ends were trimmed by 4 bases and 8 bases, with 22 bases remaining between them. The CDR3 sequence is 16 residues long. The CDR3 reads CASSPLGSGGVDEQFF. DNA for the CDR3: TGCGCCAGCAGCCCACTAGGGTCTGGAGGGGTCGATGAGCAGTTCTTC.

This clonotype was seen ten or more times. The V and J genes are TRBV11-3 and TRBJ2-7; 7 bases match TRBD2. The V and J ends lost 0 bases and 0 bases, in that order; junction bases with no gene match: 8. The CDR3 runs 17 residues. CDR1 is SGHNT, CDR2 YENEEA, per germline. This CDR3 is CASSLELTSSNSYEQYF. The CDR3 nucleotides read TGTGCCAGCAGCTTAGAACTGACTAGCTCCAACTCCTACGAGCAGTACTTC.

V usage is TRBV9 and J usage is TRBJ2-1; D is undetermined. Germline V lookup: CDR1 SGDLS, CDR2 YYNGEE. The CDR3 totals 14 residues. V was trimmed by 2 bases and J by 9 bases, leaving 15 bases between them. This CDR3 is CASSVETARSEQFF. Here the CDR3 DNA reads TGTGCCAGCAGCGTTGAGACGGCCCGTAGTGAGCAGTTCTTC.

The rearrangement links TRBV24-1 to TRBJ1-1; D perhaps matches TRBD1 (6 bases). Trimming took 7 bases from V and 3 from J, leaving 8 bases between them. CDR3 length: 12 residues. The germline CDR1 and CDR2 sequences are KGHDR and SFDVKD. This CDR3 is CATSTGHTEAFF. As DNA, the CDR3 is TGTGCCACCAGCACAGGGCACACTGAAGCTTTCTTT.

This clonotype has ten or more counts. This could be a read error, since a much larger clone is one nucleotide away. This rearrangement joins TRBV2 to TRBJ2-1, with D hard to call. This CDR3 is 16 amino acids long. Germline CDR1 and CDR2: SNHLY and FYNNEI. The CDR3 DNA reads as TGTGCCAGCAGTGGTTGGCCATCCTCCGATTACAATGAGCAGCTCTTC. It codes for CASSGWPSSDYNEQLF. Combining the CDR3 with reference TRBV2 and TRBJ2-1 gives the whole variable domain EPEVTQTPSHQVTQMGQEVILRCVPISNHLYFYWYRQILGQKVEFLVSFYNNEISEKSEIFDDQFSVERPDGSNFTLKIRSTKLEDSAMYFCASSGWPSSDYNEQLFGPGTRLTVL.

V gene TRBV24-1 combines with J gene TRBJ1-5; D uncertain. Germline CDR1 reads KGHDR; CDR2 reads SFDVKD. Trimming removed 0 bases at V and 3 bases at J, with 14 bases between. CDR3 length equals 17 residues. CDR3 amino acids: CATSDLQRSQVNQPQHF. The CDR3 nucleotides read TGTGCCACCAGTGATTTGCAACGGTCCCAAGTCAATCAGCCCCAGCATTTT.

This clonotype has ten or more counts. The chain is built from TRBV3-1 and TRBJ2-6, with D unresolved. CDR1 and CDR2 (germline): LGHDT, YNNKEL (reference sequence). Trimming cost V 0 bases and J 1 base, with 7 bases left between them. The CDR3 is made up of 16 amino acids. CDR3 DNA sequence: TGTGCCAGCAGCCAAGAACCGGTTTCTGGGGCCAACGTCCTGACTTTC. It yields the protein CASSQEPVSGANVLTF.

This clonotype was observed many times. This rearrangement joins TRBV12-3 or TRBV12-4 to TRBJ1-2; 8 bases fit TRBD1. This CDR3 contains 14 residues. J gave up 5 bases and V 5 bases, and 7 bases lay outside the gene matches. CDR3 region: CASSVRGLSYGYTF. The CDR3 DNA follows: TGTGCCAGCAGTGTCAGGGGGCTCTCATATGGCTACACCTTC.

This clonotype has at least ten counts. An end of the junction does not agree with germline; a read error may underlie this. The chain is built from TRBV15 and TRBJ2-2; TRBD1 is a possible D gene (6 bases). CDR3 length equals 15 residues. CDR1 and CDR2 from the germline V gene are LNHNV and YYDKDF (reference sequence). The CDR3 nucleotides are TGTGCCACCAGCCGCAGGGGCCCGAACGCCGGGGAGCTGTTTTTT. It translates to CATSRRGPNAGELFF. The full variable domain, in which reference TRBV15 and TRBJ2-2 provide the parts outside the CDR3, is DAMVIQNPRYQVTQFGKPVTLSCSQTLNHNVMYWYQQKSSQAPKLLFHYYDKDFNNEADTPDNFQSRRPNTSFCFLDIRSPGLGDTAMYLCATSRRGPNAGELFFGEGSRLTVL.